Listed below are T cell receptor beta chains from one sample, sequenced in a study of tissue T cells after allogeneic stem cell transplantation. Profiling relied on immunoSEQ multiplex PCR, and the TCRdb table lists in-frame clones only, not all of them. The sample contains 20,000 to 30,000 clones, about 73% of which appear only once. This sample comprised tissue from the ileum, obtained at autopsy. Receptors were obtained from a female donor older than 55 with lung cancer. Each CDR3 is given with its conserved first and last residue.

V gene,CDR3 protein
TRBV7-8,CASSLGGTVNYGYTF
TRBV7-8,CASSLGGGRTEAFF
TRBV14,CASSQTSGHYYEQYF
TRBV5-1,CASGTLAGAYEQYF
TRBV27,CASSAGTGGNGYTF
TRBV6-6,CASSYGGFTEAFF
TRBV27,CASRDRGRVDEQYF
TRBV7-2,CASSVAGGRNTGELFF
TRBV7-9,CASSLAEGGAYTRRTEAFF
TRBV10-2,CASSDGDRGYEQYF
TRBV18,CASSPVGGNQPQHF
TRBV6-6,CASSYPGAKNIQYF
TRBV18,CASSPGTGGRNQPQHF
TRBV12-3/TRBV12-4,CASLLHGNNEQFF
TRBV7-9,CASSSRYGPGQGHTDTQYF
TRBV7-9,CASSSPQGRMSGELFF
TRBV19,CASSIVGSNYGYTF
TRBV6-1,CASSEGLLGETQYF
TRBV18,CASSINSGPRNTIYF
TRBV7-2,CASSSSGAFF
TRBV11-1,CASSPRGPGQFF
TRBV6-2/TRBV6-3,CASSYSRTGARGIVGNQPQHF
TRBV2,CASSAPGSYEQYF
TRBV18,CASSPRDGGELFF
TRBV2,CASRVHQNTGELFF
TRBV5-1,CASSLGESTFF
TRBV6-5,CASTLQGEEDTQYF